This T cell receptor beta chain comes out of a study of T cell responses to AZD1222 COVID-19 vaccine. On this clone itself: Its specificity is unknown.

Measured with immunoSEQ multiplex PCR; TCRdb has only the in-frame clones, and not every one. The sample holds some 180,000 clones, just under 95% seen once. V was clipped by 4 bases and J by 1 base; unmatched bases: 7. Germline V gives CDR1 LGHDT, CDR2 YNNKEL (reference sequence). This CDR3 contains 17 residues. Study observations and caveats: There were vaccine-associated CD4 TCRs across spike, dominant at 160-218 and 743-854. Most donors were white British and more were female, and clonal diversity was possibly underestimated.

The sample here was peripheral blood, taken 28 days after the second dose of the MenACWY control vaccine. The TCR sequence derives from an adult who received the MenACWY meningococcal vaccine as a control. The V and J genes are TRBV3-1 (or the pseudogene TRBV3-2) and TRBJ1-1; 12 nucleotides agree with TRBD1. The CDR3 region has the DNA TGTGCCAGCAGCCGAAGTGGGACAGGGGGCCGGAACACTGAAGCTTTCTTT. Translation: CASSRSGTGGRNTEAFF.